One sample yielded the 21 T cell receptor beta chains listed below, sequenced in a study of blood T cell repertoires in COVID-19. Sequenced by immunoSEQ multiplex PCR; TCRdb stores in-frame clones only, minus some. The sample lists hundreds of thousands of clones; about 90% were seen once. The sample was peripheral blood. These receptor sequences come from a woman in her 70s with COVID-19, enrolled during active disease.

J is TRBJ2-3 and V is TRBV5-1, with no clear D. Trimming took 5 bases from V and 5 from J, leaving 9 bases between them. The CDR3 is 12 amino acids. Germline V lookup: CDR1 SGHRS, CDR2 YFSETQ. In nucleotides, the CDR3 is TGCGCCAGCAGGTCAGGCATAGATACGCAGTATTTT. The encoded protein is CASRSGIDTQYF.

This chain connects TRBV19 to TRBJ1-5; a weak D match, TRBD1 (5 bases). Germline V CDR1 and CDR2: LNHDA, SQIVND (reference sequence). V was trimmed by 7 bases and J by 3 bases, leaving 25 bases between them. This CDR3 has 18 amino acids. The chain's CDR3 is CASNKQALGSSTNQPQHF. In DNA, the CDR3 is TGTGCCAGTAATAAACAGGCGCTGGGGTCCTCTACCAATCAGCCCCAGCATTTT.

The genes are TRBV5-1 and TRBJ1-1; no definite D call. Germline loops: CDR1 SGHRS, CDR2 YFSETQ. The CDR3 sequence is 13 residues long. Trimming removed 4 bases from V and 3 bases from J, with 10 bases in between. In DNA form, the CDR3 reads TGCGCCAGCAGCCCCGGACTCCACACTGAAGCTTTCTTT. This encodes CASSPGLHTEAFF.

This clone has a single count. CDR3 residues: CASSQDGTAGREQYF. CDR3 coding DNA: TGCGCCAGCAGCCAAGATGGAACGGCAGGGAGGGAGCAGTACTTC. The chain uses TRBV4-3 and TRBJ2-7; D is perhaps TRBD2 (6 bases). Trimming pared 0 bases from V and 7 bases from J, leaving 16 bases between. This CDR3 spans 15 amino acids. Per the germline V gene, CDR1 is LGHNA and CDR2 is YSLEER.

CDR3 coding DNA: TGTGCCACCGTTTATGACCGGGACAGAAGGACTGAAGCTTTCTTT. Its translation is CATVYDRDRRTEAFF. The rearrangement joins TRBV15 to TRBJ1-1; 7 nucleotides agree with TRBD1. V shed 8 bases and J 5 bases; nucleotides not matched to a gene: 14. The V gene's germline CDR1 is LNHNV and CDR2 YYDKDF (reference sequence). CDR3 size: 15 residues.

This chain uses TRBV12-3 or TRBV12-4 with TRBJ1-5; D possibly corresponds to TRBD1 (5 bases). Trimming stripped 5 bases from V and 5 bases from J, with 10 bases between. The CDR3 consists of 13 residues. CDR3 loop: CASSRQSHQPQHF. CDR3 bases: TGTGCCAGCAGTCGACAGAGCCATCAGCCCCAGCATTTT.

This chain joins TRBV19 and TRBJ1-3; a weak D match, TRBD1 (6 bases). CDR3 length: 15 residues. V was cut by 7 bases and J by 4 bases, with 17 bases left in between. Per germline, CDR1 LNHDA and CDR2 SQIVND (reference sequence). CDR3 nucleotide sequence: TGTGCCAGTACCATAGGGGGGGCCGCGGGAAACACCATATATTTT. It is translated as CASTIGGAAGNTIYF.

The V and J genes are TRBV7-9 and TRBJ1-2; 7 bases are a match to TRBD1. The germline gives CDR1 SEHNR, CDR2 FQNEAQ (reference sequence). The CDR3 runs to 16 residues. After removal of 0 bases from V and 2 bases from J, the junction contained 6 bases not matched to a gene. CDR3 protein: CASSLAPGGQNYGYTF. CDR3 nucleotide sequence: TGTGCCAGCAGCTTAGCCCCAGGGGGGCAAAACTATGGCTACACCTTC.

The rearrangement joins TRBV7-9 to TRBJ1-5, with 8 nucleotides matching TRBD1. The CDR3 runs to 18 residues. Germline assignment: CDR1 SEHNR and CDR2 FQNEAQ (reference sequence). Losses at the gene ends were 1 base for V and 3 bases for J; bases not matched to a gene: 11. The chain's CDR3 is CASSLGVFGTGPNQPQHF. Here the CDR3 DNA reads TGTGCCAGCAGCTTAGGCGTTTTTGGGACAGGCCCCAATCAGCCCCAGCATTTT.

This clone was observed a handful of times. V gene TRBV5-6 combines with J gene TRBJ1-2; 8 nucleotides line up with TRBD1. Germline CDR1 is SGHDT and CDR2 is YYEEEE. The CDR3 totals 15 residues. V was pared by 3 bases and J by 4 bases, with 8 bases of the junction left unmatched. The CDR3 is CASSSFDRGFYGYTF. Here the CDR3 DNA reads TGTGCCAGCAGCTCGTTTGACAGGGGATTCTATGGCTACACCTTC.

The count of this clone is one. The chain recombines TRBV6-2 or TRBV6-3 with TRBJ2-7; the match to TRBD1 covers 7 bases. Unmatched junction bases numbered 2, after V lost 5 bases and J lost 1 base. The CDR3 runs 13 residues. Germline CDR1 MNHEY, CDR2 SVGEGT. The CDR3 DNA is TGTGCCAGCAGTCCGGGACAGTCCTACGAGCAGTACTTC. It specifies CASSPGQSYEQYF.

V usage is TRBV6-5 and J usage is TRBJ2-7; D perhaps matches TRBD2 (6 bases). Deletions cut 6 bases from V and 3 bases from J, with 18 bases between. Germline CDR1 MNHEY, CDR2 SVGAGI. This CDR3 contains 15 residues. The CDR3 here is CASSDDTVGGYEQYF. In DNA form, the CDR3 reads TGTGCCAGCAGCGACGACACGGTGGGGGGCTACGAGCAGTACTTC.

This rearrangement joins TRBV19 to TRBJ1-2; D call uncertain. Germline V gene lookup returns CDR1 LNHDA and CDR2 SQIVND (reference sequence). V gave up 6 bases and J gave up 5 bases, with 13 bases separating them. The CDR3 spans 13 residues. CDR3 loop: CASSPRGGYGYTF. The CDR3 nucleotides read TGTGCCAGTAGCCCTCGGGGAGGGTATGGCTACACCTTC. Filled out from reference TRBV19 and TRBJ1-2, the complete variable domain reads DGGITQSPKYLFRKEGQNVTLSCEQNLNHDAMYWYRQDPGQGLRLIYYSQIVNDFQKGDIAEGYSVSREKKESFPLTVTSAQKNPTAFYLCASSPRGGYGYTFGSGTRLTVV.

The V gene is TRBV6-1, the J gene TRBJ2-7, with a tentative D call TRBD2 (6 bases). Per the germline V gene, CDR1 is MNHNS and CDR2 is SASEGT. V gave up 1 base and J gave up 3 bases, with 7 bases separating them. CDR3 size: 13 residues. The CDR3 loop reads CASSEGGDYEQYF. The CDR3 DNA is TGTGCCAGCAGTGAAGGGGGGGACTACGAGCAGTACTTC.

This sequence joins TRBV6-5 and TRBJ1-2; TRBD1 matches at 10 bases. The V gene's germline CDR1 is MNHEY and CDR2 SVGAGI. J gave up 4 bases and V 7 bases, and 9 bases lay outside the gene matches. This CDR3 has 15 residues. DNA for the CDR3: TGTGCCAGCAACCCTAGGACAGGGGGTAGCTATGGCTACACCTTC. Encoded protein: CASNPRTGGSYGYTF.

The V gene is TRBV4-1, the J gene TRBJ1-4; D might be TRBD1 (6 bases). Per germline, CDR1 MGHRA and CDR2 YSYEKL. With 5 bases removed from V and 8 bases from J, the gap between germline ends came to 18 bases. CDR3 length: 15 residues. CDR3 coding DNA: TGCGCCAGCAGCTATTTACAGGGTACGAGAGAAAAACTGTTTTTT. Translation: CASSYLQGTREKLFF.

J is TRBJ1-2 and V is TRBV5-4; 8 nucleotides line up with TRBD1. The germline gives CDR1 SGHNT, CDR2 YYREEE (reference sequence). CDR3 size: 16 residues. V shed 1 base, J shed 0 bases, and the junction held 5 bases outside the gene matches. The chain's CDR3 is CASSLPGQGTNYGYTF. The CDR3 DNA is TGTGCCAGCAGCTTGCCTGGACAGGGCACTAACTATGGCTACACCTTC.

This clone has just a few counts. The V gene is TRBV29-1, the J gene TRBJ1-1; the match to TRBD1 covers 11 bases. The CDR3 extends over 16 amino acids. Unmatched junction bases numbered 14, after V lost 7 bases and J lost 4 bases. Germline CDR1 and CDR2: SQVTM and ANQGSEA. CDR3 sequence (DNA): TGCAGCGCCTCCCCCGGACAGGGGGCGTGGGGCACTGAAGCTTTCTTT. This translates into CSASPGQGAWGTEAFF. The whole variable domain, remainder taken from reference TRBV29-1 and TRBJ1-1, is SAVISQKPSRDICQRGTSLTIQCQVDSQVTMMFWYRQQPGQSLTLIATANQGSEATYESGFVIDKFPISRPNLTFSTLTVSNMSPEDSSIYLCSASPGQGAWGTEAFFGQGTRLTVV.

This clone has just a few counts. V gene TRBV24-1 combines with J gene TRBJ2-7, with TRBD1 matching 9 bases. J was trimmed by 6 bases and V by 5 bases; bases with no gene match: 4. CDR3 length equals 13 residues. Germline assignment: CDR1 KGHDR and CDR2 SFDVKD. The CDR3 reads CATSVKTGGEQYF. As DNA, the CDR3 is TGTGCCACCAGTGTTAAGACAGGGGGCGAGCAGTACTTC.

The chain joins TRBV19 to TRBJ1-2; D perhaps matches TRBD1 (6 bases). The CDR3 spans 15 residues. V shed 5 bases and J shed 0 bases, with 13 bases lying between them. CDR1 and CDR2 (germline): LNHDA, SQIVND (reference sequence). DNA for the CDR3: TGTGCCAGTAGTTGGGACACCAACACTAACTATGGCTACACCTTC. It is translated as CASSWDTNTNYGYTF.

The chain has TRBV18 and TRBJ1-1; D may be TRBD1 (6 bases). The germline V gene has CDR1 KGHSH and CDR2 LQKENI. V lost 1 base to trimming and J lost 6 bases, with 12 bases between them. This CDR3 has 14 residues. CDR3 sequence: CASSPLLQGPEAFF. In nucleotides, the CDR3 is TGTGCCAGCTCACCACTTTTACAGGGCCCTGAAGCTTTCTTT.